Each of the 21 T cell receptor beta chains below was sequenced from the same sample in a study of CD8+CD57+ T cells in acquired aplastic anemia. CDR3 and TCR beta VDJ profiling relied on a genomic DNA template. TCRdb recomputed calls from the reads with MiXCR, one row per CDR3 protein. The profile shows over 250,000 distinct CDR3 sequences, roughly 59% of them singletons. CD8+CD57+ cell expansion had been shown by flow cytometry in patients chosen for sequencing. The sample was sorted CD4+, CD8+, or CD8+CD57+ T cells (not recorded which) from PBMCs. The receptors were gathered from a human donor with aplastic anemia.

The V and J genes are TRBV15 and TRBJ2-1; D perhaps matches TRBD2 (6 bases). CDR3 length: 13 residues. Germline CDR1 reads LNHNV; CDR2 reads YYDKDF (reference sequence). Trimming shortened V by 1 base and J by 9 bases, and 10 bases separated the two germline ends. The CDR3 is CATSRGGVVEQFF. The DNA of the CDR3 is TGTGCCACCAGCAGAGGGGGGGTGGTTGAGCAGTTCTTC.

The rearrangement joins TRBV25-1 to TRBJ2-2; tentative D call: TRBD1 (6 bases). Germline assignment: CDR1 MGHDK and CDR2 SYGVNS. Trimming took 2 bases from V and 5 from J, leaving 9 bases between them. This CDR3 comprises 14 residues. The CDR3 here is CASSEGQTTGELFF. CDR3 sequence (DNA): TGTGCCAGCAGTGAAGGACAGACTACCGGGGAGCTGTTTTTT.

On this clonotype: A read error may account for a junction end that differs from germline. The rearrangement uses TRBV20-1 and TRBJ2-1; perhaps D is TRBD1 or TRBD2 (6 bases each). This CDR3 spans 11 amino acids. Germline CDR1 DFQATT, CDR2 SNEGSKA (reference sequence). The CDR3 region is CRRGAYNEQFF. The CDR3 DNA sequence: TGCAGAAGGGGGGCATACAATGAGCAGTTCTTT.

This clonotype was counted ten times or more. This sequence joins TRBV2 and TRBJ1-1; 7 bases line up with TRBD1. The germline gives CDR1 SNHLY, CDR2 FYNNEI. The CDR3 extends over 13 amino acids. Trimming took 7 bases from V and 7 from J; bases not matched to a gene: 9. The CDR3, as DNA: TGTGCCAGCAAGCAGGGGGTTCAGGTTGAAGCTTTCTTT. Protein product: CASKQGVQVEAFF.

CDR3: CASSLQGQGGYGYTF. As DNA, the CDR3 is TGTGCCAGCAGTTTACAGGGACAGGGTGGGTATGGCTACACCTTC. The chain combines TRBV12-3 or TRBV12-4 with TRBJ1-2; 9 nucleotides agree with TRBD1. The V gene end was trimmed by 2 bases and the J gene end by 5 bases; junction bases not matched to a gene: 6. The CDR3 runs 15 residues.

A word on this clonotype: An end of the junction differs from the germline gene, which may be a read error. CDR3 loop: CASSLDATPYNEQFF. The CDR3 region has the DNA TGTGCCAGCAGTTTAGACGCGACCCCATACAATGAGCAGTTCTTC. The chain combines TRBV7-2 with TRBJ2-1, with D unclear. The germline CDR1 and CDR2 sequences are SGHTA and FQGNSA. CDR3 size: 15 residues.

Of note for this clonotype: A read error may produce the germline difference seen at one junction end. The rearrangement links TRBV9 to TRBJ2-7; D may be TRBD2 (5 bases). The CDR3 contains 12 residues. The germline CDR1 and CDR2 sequences are SGDLS and YYNGEE. CDR3 region: CASSLDRRLKNF. In DNA, the CDR3 is TGTGCCAGCAGTCTTGACCGACGACTAAAGAACTTC. Full variable domain (missing parts from reference TRBV9 and TRBJ2-7): DSGVTQTPKHLITATGQRVTLRCSPRSGDLSVYWYQQSLDQGLQFLIQYYNGEERAKGNILERFSAQQFPDLHSELNLSSLELGDSALYFCASSLDRRLKNFGPGTRLTVT.

The V and J genes are TRBV15 and TRBJ2-7; D is uncertain. The CDR3 totals 14 residues. The V end lost 0 bases, the J end lost 5 bases, and 11 bases lay between the germline ends. Per germline, CDR1 LNHNV and CDR2 YYDKDF (reference sequence). This CDR3 reads CATSRDQVLHEQYF. CDR3 DNA sequence: TGTGCCACCAGCAGAGATCAGGTTCTCCACGAGCAGTACTTC.

The chain couples TRBV19 to TRBJ2-1; 7 positions match TRBD2. Trimming removed 5 bases from V and 2 bases from J; junction bases left unmatched: 9. CDR3 size: 16 residues. Germline V gene sequence: CDR1 LNHDA, CDR2 SQIVND (reference sequence). The DNA for the CDR3 is TGTGCCAGTAGTCCAAGACTAGCCGGAGCCTACAATGAGCAGTTCTTC. Amino acid sequence: CASSPRLAGAYNEQFF.

This clonotype was recorded many times. This chain links TRBV20-1 with TRBJ1-1, with D unresolved. The CDR3 sequence is 11 residues long. Deletions cut 3 bases from V and 7 bases from J, with 9 bases between. Germline CDR1 reads DFQATT; CDR2 reads SNEGSKA (reference sequence). The DNA of the CDR3 is TGCAGTGCTAGGAGCGTGGATGAAGCTTTCTTT. This encodes CSARSVDEAFF.

Ten or more counts support this clonotype. The chain combines TRBV20-1 with TRBJ2-7, with no clear D. Germline-derived CDR1 and CDR2 are DFQATT and SNEGSKA (reference sequence). Trimming removed 6 bases from V and 6 bases from J, with 12 bases in between. This CDR3 is 11 amino acids long. The CDR3 coding sequence is TGCAGTGCCCCGGGTGGTGCCGAGCAGTACTTC. Amino acids: CSAPGGAEQYF.

This clonotype occurred many times. V usage is TRBV5-1 and J usage is TRBJ1-1; a possible D gene is TRBD1 (6 bases). Germline V lookup: CDR1 SGHRS, CDR2 YFSETQ. The CDR3 is made up of 13 amino acids. Trimming took 1 base from V and 3 from J, leaving 7 bases between them. DNA of the CDR3: TGCGCCAGCAGCTTGACAGGGCACACTGAAGCTTTCTTT. This encodes CASSLTGHTEAFF.

This rearrangement joins TRBV20-1 to TRBJ2-1; no clear D. The CDR3 is 8 residues long. Germline values: CDR1 DFQATT, CDR2 SNEGSKA (reference sequence). Trimming shortened V by 0 bases and J by 12 bases, and 0 bases separated the two germline ends. The CDR3 nucleotides read TGCAGTGCTAGAGAGCAGTTCTTC. Translating it yields CSAREQFF.

The chain's CDR3 is CASGVVRGTEAFF. In DNA, the CDR3 is TGCGCCTCCGGGGTTGTCCGAGGTACTGAAGCTTTCTTT. The chain has TRBV5-1 and TRBJ1-1; D remains ambiguous. Germline loops: CDR1 SGHRS, CDR2 YFSETQ. The CDR3 runs 13 residues. The V gene lost 10 bases and the J gene lost 5 bases, with 18 bases spanning the gap.

This clonotype occurred many times. The genes are TRBV2 and TRBJ1-2, with D perhaps TRBD1 (5 bases). The V gene's germline CDR1 is SNHLY and CDR2 FYNNEI. The length of the CDR3 is 19 residues. The germline V and J ends were trimmed by 6 bases and 1 base, with 27 bases remaining between them. CDR3 in DNA: TGTGCCAGCAGACGGAGTCTTTTAACCCGTAGACAGAATAACTATGGCTACACCTTC. It specifies CASRRSLLTRRQNNYGYTF.

The V call is TRBV20-1, the J call TRBJ2-7; no firm D call. V was clipped by 4 bases and J by 0 bases, with 10 bases between them. CDR3 length equals 13 residues. The germline V gene encodes CDR1 DFQATT and CDR2 SNEGSKA (reference sequence). The CDR3 nucleotides read TGCAGTGCTAATTTGCCTACCTCCTACGAGCAGTACTTC. The encoded protein is CSANLPTSYEQYF.

V and J are TRBV7-3 and TRBJ1-1, with D possibly TRBD1 on 6 matching bases. Looked up from germline, CDR1 is SGHTA and CDR2 is FQGTGA. This CDR3 is 13 amino acids long. The ends were cut back, 5 bases at V and 4 bases at J, with 11 bases in the middle. The CDR3 loop reads CASSPKGGTEAFF. The CDR3 coding sequence is TGTGCCAGCAGCCCCAAGGGGGGCACTGAAGCTTTCTTT.

This clonotype is a singleton in its sample. The rearrangement uses TRBV29-1 and TRBJ2-7, with 10 bases lining up with TRBD1. This CDR3 is 14 amino acids long. Per germline, CDR1 SQVTM and CDR2 ANQGSEA. V lost 6 bases to trimming and J lost 5 bases; unmatched junction nucleotides: 10. This chain's CDR3 is CSVDPGQGSHEQYF. The CDR3 DNA reads as TGCAGCGTCGACCCGGGACAGGGGTCCCACGAGCAGTACTTC.

A note on this clonotype: A read error may be the cause here, since a much bigger clone is one base away. J is TRBJ2-1 and V is TRBV10-3; the D call may be TRBD1 or TRBD2 (6 bases each). The germline V gene has CDR1 ENHRY and CDR2 SYGVKD. This CDR3 has 15 amino acids. The CDR3 bases are TGTGCCATCAGTTTCGGGGGCGCGACCTACGATGAGCAGTTCTTC. It is translated as CAISFGGATYDEQFF.

This clonotype was detected once. The rearrangement joins TRBV5-1 to TRBJ2-3; TRBD2 aligns across 11 bases. The CDR3 is 17 amino acids. Trimming removed 0 bases from V and 2 bases from J; junction bases left unmatched: 5. From germline, CDR1 is SGHRS and CDR2 YFSETQ. The CDR3, as DNA: TGCGCCAGCAGCTTGGGCTCTAGCGGGAGGCTCACAGATACGCAGTATTTT. Translated, it gives CASSLGSSGRLTDTQYF. The full variable domain, with the rest looked up from reference TRBV5-1 and TRBJ2-3, is KAGVTQTPRYLIKTRGQQVTLSCSPISGHRSVSWYQQTPGQGLQFLFEYFSETQRNKGNFPGRFSGRQFSNSRSEMNVSTLELGDSALYLCASSLGSSGRLTDTQYFGPGTRLTVL.

The V gene is TRBV5-8, the J gene TRBJ1-1; 9 bases fit TRBD1. Germline V gene sequence: CDR1 SGHTS, CDR2 YDEGEE. J was trimmed by 4 bases and V by 4 bases; bases with no gene match: 8. The CDR3 consists of 15 residues. CDR3 coding DNA: TGTGCCAGCAGCAACGGGGGGGACAGGGTCACTGAAGCTTTCTTT. Translated, it gives CASSNGGDRVTEAFF. Filled out from reference TRBV5-8 and TRBJ1-1, the complete variable domain reads EAGVTQSPTHLIKTRGQQATLRCSPISGHTSVYWYQQALGLGLQFLLWYDEGEERNRGNFPPRFSGRQFPNYSSELNVNALELEDSALYLCASSNGGDRVTEAFFGQGTRLTVV.